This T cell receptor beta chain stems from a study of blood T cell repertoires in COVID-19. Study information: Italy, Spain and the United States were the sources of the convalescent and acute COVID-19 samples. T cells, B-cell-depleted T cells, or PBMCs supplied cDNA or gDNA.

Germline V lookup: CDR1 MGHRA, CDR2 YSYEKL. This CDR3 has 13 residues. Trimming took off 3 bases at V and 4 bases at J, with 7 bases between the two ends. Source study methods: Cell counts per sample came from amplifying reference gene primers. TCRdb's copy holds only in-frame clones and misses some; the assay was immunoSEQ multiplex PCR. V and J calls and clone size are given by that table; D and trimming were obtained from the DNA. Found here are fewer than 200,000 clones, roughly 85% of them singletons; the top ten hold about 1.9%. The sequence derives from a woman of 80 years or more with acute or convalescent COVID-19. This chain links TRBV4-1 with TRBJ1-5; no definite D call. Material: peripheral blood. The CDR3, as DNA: TGCGCCAGCAGCCATCTCCGTAATCAGCCCCAGCATTTT. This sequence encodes CASSHLRNQPQHF.